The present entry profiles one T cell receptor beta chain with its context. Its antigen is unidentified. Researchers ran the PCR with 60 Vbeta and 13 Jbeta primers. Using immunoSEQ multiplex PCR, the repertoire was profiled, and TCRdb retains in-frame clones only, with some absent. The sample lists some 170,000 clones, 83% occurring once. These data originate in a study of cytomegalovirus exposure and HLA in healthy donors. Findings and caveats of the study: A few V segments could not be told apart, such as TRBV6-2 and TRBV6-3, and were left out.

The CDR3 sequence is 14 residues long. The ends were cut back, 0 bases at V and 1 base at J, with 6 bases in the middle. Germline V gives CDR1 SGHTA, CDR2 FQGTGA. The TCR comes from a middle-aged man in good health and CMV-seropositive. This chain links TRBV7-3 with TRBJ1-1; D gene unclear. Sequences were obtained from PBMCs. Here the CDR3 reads CASSLTGRNTEAFF. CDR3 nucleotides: TGTGCCAGCAGCTTAACGGGGAGGAACACTGAAGCTTTCTTT. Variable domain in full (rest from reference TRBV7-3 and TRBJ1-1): GAGVSQTPSNKVTEKGKYVELRCDPISGHTALYWYRQSLGQGPEFLIYFQGTGAADDSGLPNDRFFAVRPEGSVSTLKIQRTERGDSAVYLCASSLTGRNTEAFFGQGTRLTVV.